The source of this T cell receptor (beta chain) is a study of molecular identifiers for immune sequencing clone quantification. Concerning this clonotype itself: The antigen remains undetermined.

Sorted cells numbering roughly 19,000 to 1,100,000, with 10%, 30% or 50% RNA, yielded the naive CD8 libraries. The junction had 8 bases not matched to a gene; V was cut back by 5 bases and J by 0 bases. CDR3 size: 16 residues. CDR1 and CDR2 from the germline V gene are SGHNT and YYREEE (reference sequence). Both previously described methods and listed TCR primers were employed to make bulk TCR libraries. TCRdb recomputed calls from the PCR reads with MiXCR, one row per CDR3 protein. The sample lists some 590,000 distinct CDR3 sequences, 25% occurring once. Whole-study results and caveats: Clones exceeding 20 RNA copies carried over 98% of effector molecules but under 1% of naive-cell molecules.

The sequenced sample consisted of naive CD8+ T cells from blood, with Jurkat cell RNA spiked in. Specified subset: FACS-sorted CD8+CD4-CCR7+CD45RA+ naive T cells. J is TRBJ2-3 and V is TRBV5-4, with 8 positions matching TRBD2. The clonotype was recovered from a human donor in good health. Some libraries in this study had Jurkat cell RNA spiked in. CDR3 nucleotide sequence: TGTGCCAGCAGGACCGAAGCGGGAGTCAGCACAGATACGCAGTATTTT. It specifies CASRTEAGVSTDTQYF.